The 10 T cell receptor beta chains below all came from one sample that was sequenced in a study of cytomegalovirus exposure and HLA in healthy donors (dated by TCRdb to the late 2010s). To prepare the library, the immunoSEQ multiplex PCR assay was applied. The multiplex PCR relied on a mix of 60 forward primers for TCR Vbeta segments and 13 reverse primers for TCR Jbeta segments. In its TCRdb copy, this immuneACCESS table keeps in-frame sequences only and misses some clones. Where compared with another copy, unresolved V genes explain less than half of these, and the others have no known cause. The sample includes 110,000 or so clones, with roughly 67% observed a single time. The ten biggest clones cover roughly 8.7% of the sample. The sample was PBMCs. The receptors here all came from a man aged 18-30 years in good health and CMV-seropositive.

The rearrangement uses TRBV10-2 and TRBJ2-7; 8 bases are shared with TRBD2. The CDR3 contains 14 residues. V dropped 3 bases and J dropped 6; count of bases not matched to a gene: 7. Germline V lookup: CDR1 WSHSY, CDR2 SAAADI. The CDR3: CASSDVGGASEQYV. CDR3 DNA: TGCGCCAGCAGTGATGTCGGGGGGGCGAGCGAGCAGTACGTC.

Only a few counts were recorded for this clone. This chain uses TRBV20-1 with TRBJ1-1; TRBD1 matches 8 bases. CDR3 length equals 11 residues. Germline V lookup: CDR1 DFQATT, CDR2 SNEGSKA (reference sequence). With 4 bases clipped from V and 8 bases from J, the junction kept 3 bases outside the gene matches. The CDR3 loop is CSAKRTGEAFF. The CDR3 DNA sequence: TGCAGTGCTAAGAGGACAGGGGAAGCTTTCTTT.

V usage is TRBV4-1 and J usage is TRBJ1-4; 7 bases line up with TRBD1. Trimming removed 4 bases from V and 0 bases from J; junction bases left unmatched: 11. CDR1 and CDR2 from the germline V gene are MGHRA and YSYEKL. The CDR3 extends over 18 amino acids. The CDR3 coding sequence is TGCGCCAGCAGCCCCCCGGGACAGCAGATTGCAACTAATGAAAAACTGTTTTTT. Protein product: CASSPPGQQIATNEKLFF.

The rearrangement links TRBV29-1 to TRBJ1-1, with 11 nucleotides matching TRBD1. The CDR3 sequence is 12 residues long. CDR1 SQVTM and CDR2 ANQGSEA come from the germline V gene. Trimming at V came to 7 bases and at J to 5 bases, leaving 3 bases not matched to a gene. The CDR3 region is CSAGQGETEAFF. For the CDR3, the DNA is TGCAGCGCGGGACAGGGGGAGACTGAAGCTTTCTTT.

This sequence joins TRBV29-1 and TRBJ2-1; D perhaps matches TRBD2 (6 bases). The V gene's germline CDR1 is SQVTM and CDR2 ANQGSEA. Trimming took 4 bases from V and 6 from J, leaving 22 bases between them. The CDR3 totals 16 residues. The CDR3 region is CSVGVRGPSRVNEQFF. Written as DNA, the CDR3 is TGCAGCGTTGGGGTGCGGGGCCCCTCGCGGGTCAATGAGCAGTTCTTC.

The chain carries TRBV6-5 and TRBJ1-6, with D possibly TRBD1 on 6 matching bases. The V and J ends lost 6 bases and 9 bases respectively, with 15 bases between them. Germline values: CDR1 MNHEY, CDR2 SVGAGI. The CDR3 has 14 amino acids. Here the CDR3 DNA reads TGTGCCAGCAGCCTGACAGGAGTCAGTTCACCCCTCCACTTT. Its protein is CASSLTGVSSPLHF.

V gene TRBV7-7 combines with J gene TRBJ2-5, with a possible D match to TRBD1 (5 bases). V lost 1 base, J lost 5 bases, and 8 bases lay in between. The CDR3 length is 13 residues. Looked up from germline, CDR1 is SSHAT and CDR2 is FNYEAQ (reference sequence). In nucleotides, the CDR3 is TGTGCCAGCAGCTTAGATAGGGGTGAGACCCAGTACTTC. It is translated as CASSLDRGETQYF.

The gene calls are TRBV19 and TRBJ1-2, with 7 bases that match TRBD1. After removal of 6 bases from V and 0 bases from J, the junction contained 7 bases not matched to a gene. There are 15 residues in the CDR3. Germline CDR1 is LNHDA and CDR2 is SQIVND (reference sequence). CDR3 amino acids: CASSRDRDANYGYTF. In nucleotides, the CDR3 is TGTGCCAGTAGCCGCGACAGGGACGCTAACTATGGCTACACCTTC.

J is TRBJ2-7 and V is TRBV6-4, with a weak D call TRBD2 (6 bases). The V and J ends lost 10 bases and 2 bases respectively, with 12 bases between them. CDR3 size: 12 residues. Germline V gene sequence: CDR1 MRHNA, CDR2 SNTAGT. CDR3: CAIRGETYEQYF. As DNA, the CDR3 is TGTGCCATACGCGGGGAAACCTACGAGCAGTACTTC.

The chain employs TRBV7-7 and TRBJ2-5; 10 positions agree with TRBD2. Germline values: CDR1 SSHAT, CDR2 FNYEAQ (reference sequence). V shed 7 bases and J 4 bases; nucleotides not matched to a gene: 9. This CDR3 has 15 amino acids. CDR3 bases: TGTGCCAGCACCCAGCGGGGGGGAGGAGGAGAGACCCAGTACTTC. This sequence encodes CASTQRGGGGETQYF.